One sample yielded the 26 T cell receptor beta chains listed below, sequenced in a study of shared clonotypes between healthy human individuals. Using immunoSEQ multiplex PCR, the repertoire was profiled, and TCRdb retains in-frame clones only, with some absent. Altogether about 1.1 million clones are present, 60% to 80% being singletons, with the ten largest covering roughly 0.83%. The sequenced sample was memory CD4+ T cells from PBMCs. Subset of the sample: CD45RA-negative fraction. Receptors originate from a man aged 18 to 35 in good health. Some clones in this sample may be carry-over from other donors' samples.

There are a few counts of this clone. The J gene is TRBJ2-7, the V gene TRBV5-6; D gene unclear. There are 13 residues in the CDR3. Germline V gene lookup returns CDR1 SGHDT and CDR2 YYEEEE. V was shortened by 6 bases and J by 2 bases, with 12 bases between the two germline ends. Written as DNA, the CDR3 is TGTGCCAGCAACCTCGGACGGACCTACGAGCAGTACTTC. Its translation: CASNLGRTYEQYF.

Here the CDR3 reads CASSYSDGRAFVGYTF. The CDR3 bases are TGTGCCAGCAGTTACTCGGATGGACGAGCGTTTGTGGGCTACACCTTC. V usage is TRBV6-5 and J usage is TRBJ1-2, with unresolved D. Looked up from germline, CDR1 is MNHEY and CDR2 is SVGAGI. The V end was cut by 0 bases, the J end by 8 bases, with 19 bases between. The CDR3 extends over 16 amino acids.

Remarks on this clone: A much larger clone differs from this one at a single base, so this may be a read error. The sample contains more than one DNA sequence encoding this CDR3. This chain uses TRBV30 with TRBJ1-2; tentative D call: TRBD1 (6 bases). CDR1 is GTSNPN, CDR2 SVGIG, per germline (reference sequence). This CDR3 is built from 14 residues. Between the trimmed V and J ends, which lost 3 bases and 5 bases, there was a span of 16 bases. CDR3 sequence (DNA): TGTGCCTGGAGACCCCCTGGACAGAATTATGGCTACACCTTC. It specifies CAWRPPGQNYGYTF.

The chain carries TRBV7-9 and TRBJ1-1; D remains unclear. V was pared by 1 base and J by 3 bases, with 9 bases between. Per the germline V gene, CDR1 is SEHNR and CDR2 is FQNEAQ (reference sequence). This CDR3 spans 14 amino acids. This chain's CDR3 is CASSLDAGYTEAFF. The CDR3 bases are TGTGCCAGCAGCTTAGATGCGGGTTACACTGAAGCTTTCTTT.

The chain employs TRBV4-1 and TRBJ2-5; 13 nucleotides align to TRBD2. The CDR3 sequence is 16 residues long. Germline trimming cut 1 base from V and 3 bases from J; bases unmatched to any gene: 2. CDR1 and CDR2 from the germline V gene are MGHRA and YSYEKL. The CDR3 sequence: CASSQGGLAGEETQYF. The CDR3 bases are TGCGCCAGCAGCCAAGGCGGACTAGCGGGAGAAGAGACCCAGTACTTC.

The rearrangement joins TRBV5-1 to TRBJ2-3; 9 bases align to TRBD1. The CDR3 extends over 16 amino acids. V shed 4 bases and J 3 bases; nucleotides not matched to a gene: 9. Germline loops: CDR1 SGHRS, CDR2 YFSETQ. CDR3 sequence reads: CASSLTGGSGTDTQYF. CDR3 in DNA: TGCGCCAGCAGCCTGACAGGGGGGAGTGGTACAGATACGCAGTATTTT.

The CDR3: CASSGQGQYEQYF. The DNA of the CDR3 is TGTGCCAGCAGTGGACAGGGTCAATACGAGCAGTACTTC. The chain is built from TRBV2 and TRBJ2-7; 7 bases line up with TRBD1. V lost 4 bases to trimming and J lost 4 bases; unmatched junction nucleotides: 4. The CDR3 extends over 13 amino acids. The V gene's germline CDR1 is SNHLY and CDR2 FYNNEI.

The chain carries TRBV5-8 and TRBJ2-1; the D is unclear. The V end was cut by 3 bases, the J end by 10 bases, with 8 bases between. CDR3 size: 11 residues. The V gene's germline CDR1 is SGHTS and CDR2 YDEGEE. Here the CDR3 reads CASSSHGEQFF. The CDR3 nucleotides are TGTGCCAGCAGCTCCCACGGAGAGCAGTTCTTC. Using reference TRBV5-8 and TRBJ2-1 for the parts outside the CDR3, the full variable domain is EAGVTQSPTHLIKTRGQQATLRCSPISGHTSVYWYQQALGLGLQFLLWYDEGEERNRGNFPPRFSGRQFPNYSSELNVNALELEDSALYLCASSSHGEQFFGPGTRLTVL.

The V call is TRBV28, the J call TRBJ2-5; D may match TRBD1 or TRBD2 (6 bases each). This CDR3 has 13 amino acids. CDR1 is MDHEN and CDR2 is SYDVKM in the germline V gene. Trimming removed 7 bases from V and 5 bases from J, with 14 bases in between. The CDR3 reads CASKGGSWETQYF. CDR3 DNA: TGTGCCAGCAAAGGGGGGTCGTGGGAGACCCAGTACTTC.

The genes are TRBV19 and TRBJ1-2; D perhaps matches TRBD1 (6 bases). Looked up from germline, CDR1 is LNHDA and CDR2 is SQIVND (reference sequence). Deletions cut 8 bases from V and 7 bases from J, with 23 bases between. This CDR3 contains 15 residues. Written as DNA, the CDR3 is TGTGCCAGTGGGGGAGACAGGAGCGATATCGGTGGCTACACCTTC. Translated: CASGGDRSDIGGYTF. The variable domain in full, completed from reference TRBV19 and TRBJ1-2, reads DGGITQSPKYLFRKEGQNVTLSCEQNLNHDAMYWYRQDPGQGLRLIYYSQIVNDFQKGDIAEGYSVSREKKESFPLTVTSAQKNPTAFYLCASGGDRSDIGGYTFGSGTRLTVV.

This clone was observed once. In nucleotides, the CDR3 is TGTGCCAGCAGGAAAGACAGGAGCACAGATACGCAGTATTTT. It codes for CASRKDRSTDTQYF. The chain is built from TRBV2 and TRBJ2-3; perhaps TRBD1 as D (6 bases). CDR1 SNHLY and CDR2 FYNNEI come from the germline V gene. The CDR3 length is 14 residues. Trimming took off 6 bases at V and 0 bases at J, with 10 bases between the two ends. The full variable domain, in which reference TRBV2 and TRBJ2-3 provide the parts outside the CDR3, is EPEVTQTPSHQVTQMGQEVILRCVPISNHLYFYWYRQILGQKVEFLVSFYNNEISEKSEIFDDQFSVERPDGSNFTLKIRSTKLEDSAMYFCASRKDRSTDTQYFGPGTRLTVL.

The gene calls are TRBV11-2 and TRBJ2-2; TRBD2 matches 14 bases. This CDR3 comprises 17 residues. With V trimmed by 4 bases and J by 7 bases, 8 bases remained unmatched. Germline values: CDR1 SGHAT, CDR2 FQNNGV. The CDR3 loop reads CASSSPGLAGAGGELFF. In DNA, the CDR3 is TGTGCCAGCAGCTCCCCGGGACTAGCGGGAGCGGGCGGGGAGCTGTTTTTT.

V usage is TRBV5-4 and J usage is TRBJ1-4, with 9 bases identical to TRBD1. The junction had 12 bases not matched to a gene; V was cut back by 4 bases and J by 5 bases. This CDR3 has 17 amino acids. Per germline, CDR1 SGHNT and CDR2 YYREEE (reference sequence). The CDR3 protein is CASSPRGGQGLNEKLFF. In nucleotides, the CDR3 is TGTGCCAGCAGCCCCCGGGGGGGACAGGGACTAAATGAAAAACTGTTTTTT.

This CDR3 reads CASSLLGQANEKLFF. DNA for the CDR3: TGTGCCAGCAGTTTATTAGGCCAGGCTAATGAAAAACTGTTTTTT. The gene calls are TRBV28 and TRBJ1-4, with D uncertain. Germline CDR1 reads MDHEN; CDR2 reads SYDVKM. There are 15 residues in the CDR3. V was clipped by 1 base and J by 3 bases, with 9 bases between them.

This clone was counted once. The chain recombines TRBV14 with TRBJ2-7; D is ambiguous. This CDR3 is built from 13 residues. Per the germline V gene, CDR1 is SGHDN and CDR2 is FVKESK. With 4 bases removed from V and 4 bases from J, the gap between germline ends came to 11 bases. The CDR3 DNA is TGTGCCAGCAGCCGTTTCAAACGGTACGAGCAGTACTTC. This codes for CASSRFKRYEQYF.

This sequence joins TRBV2 and TRBJ2-7, with TRBD2 matching over 9 bases. The trim removed 4 bases at V and 3 bases at J, leaving 4 bases unmatched. Germline CDR1 SNHLY, CDR2 FYNNEI. The CDR3 consists of 14 residues. CDR3 DNA sequence: TGTGCCAGCAGTGGTAGCGGGAGACTCTACGAGCAGTACTTC. It is translated as CASSGSGRLYEQYF.

The V call is TRBV27, the J call TRBJ2-7; 9 bases match TRBD1. V was pared by 6 bases and J by 4 bases, with 10 bases of the junction left unmatched. Looked up from germline, CDR1 is MNHEY and CDR2 is SMNVEV (reference sequence). This CDR3 region has 15 residues. CDR3 nucleotide sequence: TGTGCCAGCAGATATGTCGGGACAGGGTCGTACGAGCAGTACTTC. Translation: CASRYVGTGSYEQYF.

The gene calls are TRBV18 and TRBJ1-2; no reliable D call. CDR1 is KGHSH, CDR2 LQKENI, per germline. The CDR3 runs to 13 residues. Trimming took off 3 bases at V and 8 bases at J, with 13 bases between the two ends. The CDR3 DNA follows: TGTGCCAGCTCACCCGCGACGCTAGAAGGCTACACCTTC. The encoded protein is CASSPATLEGYTF.

As concerns this clone: Other DNA variants within this sample encode the same CDR3. This chain links TRBV5-1 with TRBJ2-1; D not certain. In germline, CDR1 is SGHRS, CDR2 YFSETQ. V was cut by 4 bases and J by 4 bases, with 12 bases left in between. This CDR3 contains 14 residues. CDR3 protein: CASSPEPEYNEQFF. The DNA of the CDR3 is TGCGCCAGCAGCCCGGAGCCCGAGTACAATGAGCAGTTCTTC.

This chain uses TRBV15 with TRBJ2-7, with TRBD2 matching over 11 bases. The CDR3 is made up of 15 amino acids. V lost 0 bases to trimming and J lost 10 bases; unmatched junction nucleotides: 8. Germline CDR1 is LNHNV and CDR2 is YYDKDF (reference sequence). CDR3 sequence (DNA): TGTGCCACCAGCAGAGATGTCCTAGCGGGAGGCGATCAGTACTTC. Amino acids: CATSRDVLAGGDQYF.

V is TRBV5-1 and J is TRBJ2-1; the D call may be TRBD1 or TRBD2 (5 bases each). Per the germline V gene, CDR1 is SGHRS and CDR2 is YFSETQ. The CDR3 has 14 residues. The germline V and J ends were trimmed by 4 bases and 13 bases, with 21 bases remaining between them. The CDR3 sequence: CASSPNTGTLRQFF. The CDR3 nucleotides are TGCGCCAGCAGCCCGAACACCGGGACCCTAAGACAGTTCTTC.

This chain joins TRBV5-1 and TRBJ2-7, with D perhaps TRBD2 (5 bases). The germline gives CDR1 SGHRS, CDR2 YFSETQ. V shed 5 bases and J shed 6 bases, with 15 bases lying between them. This CDR3 comprises 13 residues. The CDR3 DNA reads TGCGCCAGCAGGCCCATTCTAGCTTCCGAGCAGTACTTC. It translates to CASRPILASEQYF.

The V gene is TRBV2, the J gene TRBJ2-1; 7 nucleotides match TRBD2. CDR1 is SNHLY and CDR2 is FYNNEI in the germline V gene. V gave up 4 bases and J gave up 6 bases; unmatched junction bases: 6. CDR3 length equals 14 residues. In DNA, the CDR3 is TGTGCCAGCAGTGTTCTTCCTAGCGGCAATGAGCAGTTCTTC. Protein: CASSVLPSGNEQFF.

This clone has only one observation. The chain has TRBV4-3 and TRBJ2-1; 7 positions agree with TRBD2. The CDR3 runs 17 residues. CDR1 is LGHNA, CDR2 YSLEER, per germline. Trimming removed 1 base from V and 3 bases from J; junction bases left unmatched: 9. In DNA, the CDR3 is TGCGCCAGCAGCCAAGGTTCTAGCGGTTACATCTACAATGAGCAGTTCTTC. This sequence encodes CASSQGSSGYIYNEQFF.

V is TRBV9 and J is TRBJ2-5; a weak D match, TRBD2 (5 bases). Germline V CDR1 and CDR2: SGDLS, YYNGEE. Trimming removed 7 bases from V and 5 bases from J, with 15 bases in between. The CDR3 runs 13 residues. CDR3 coding DNA: TGTGCCAGCGCGGGCGGACTGCCGGAGACCCAGTACTTC. Translating it yields CASAGGLPETQYF.

This chain joins TRBV6-5 and TRBJ2-5, with D possibly being TRBD1 (6 bases). The V gene lost 7 bases and the J gene lost 10 bases, with 16 bases spanning the gap. The CDR3 extends over 12 amino acids. Germline V gene sequence: CDR1 MNHEY, CDR2 SVGAGI. CDR3 DNA: TGTGCCAGCACCCGAGAACAGGGCATCCAGTACTTC. This sequence encodes CASTREQGIQYF.